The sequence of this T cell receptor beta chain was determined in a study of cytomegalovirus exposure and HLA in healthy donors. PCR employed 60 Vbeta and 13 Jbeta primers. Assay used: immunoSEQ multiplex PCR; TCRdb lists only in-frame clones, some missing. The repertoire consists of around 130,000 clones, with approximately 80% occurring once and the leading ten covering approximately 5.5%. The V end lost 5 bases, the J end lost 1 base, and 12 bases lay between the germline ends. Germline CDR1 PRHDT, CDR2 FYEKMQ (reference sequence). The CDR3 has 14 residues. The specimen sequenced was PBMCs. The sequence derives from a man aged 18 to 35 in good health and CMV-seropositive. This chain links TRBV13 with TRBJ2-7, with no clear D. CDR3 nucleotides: TGTGCCAGCAGCCCGACACGTCCATCCTACGAGCAGTACTTC. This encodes CASSPTRPSYEQYF. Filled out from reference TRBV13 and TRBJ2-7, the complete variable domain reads AAGVIQSPRHLIKEKRETATLKCYPIPRHDTVYWYQQGPGQDPQFLISFYEKMQSDKGSIPDRFSAQQFSDYHSELNMSSLELGDSALYFCASSPTRPSYEQYFGPGTRLTVT.